This T cell receptor (beta chain) comes out of a study of blood T cell repertoires in COVID-19. The CDR3 covers 12 residues. The ends were cut back, 3 bases at V and 8 bases at J, with 8 bases in the middle. Germline CDR1 reads MDHEN; CDR2 reads SYDVKM. Profiling relied on immunoSEQ multiplex PCR, and the TCRdb table lists in-frame clones only, not all of them. The table includes fewer than 200,000 clones, 70% to 90% detected once. The TCR was taken from a man aged 40-49 years with active or convalescent COVID-19. This chain uses TRBV28 with TRBJ2-1; D not resolved. The specimen sequenced was peripheral blood. The CDR3 spells CASSFSIHEQFF. CDR3 nucleotides: TGTGCCAGCAGTTTTAGCATCCATGAGCAGTTCTTC.